A single sample gave rise to the 13 T cell receptor beta chains below, sequenced in a study of CD8+ T cells in alopecia areata. After isolation, RNA underwent reverse transcription to generate cDNA as the sequencing template. TCRdb keeps only in-frame clones here, not all; method: immunoSEQ multiplex PCR. The sample records 150,000 to 200,000 clones, 58% being singletons. Treatment denoted: oral pan-JAK inhibitor, 5-10 mg twice daily. Sample: CD4+ T cells sorted from blood, taken at roughly week 58, from a patient treated with tofacitinib. Receptors originate from a human donor with alopecia areata.

V and J are TRBV7-2 and TRBJ2-3; TRBD2 matches 10 bases. This CDR3 comprises 16 residues. After removal of 5 bases from V and 3 bases from J, the junction contained 8 bases not matched to a gene. Germline CDR1 reads SGHTA; CDR2 reads FQGNSA. The CDR3 DNA sequence: TGTGCCAGCAGCGCTCAGCGGGGGGGCCTTACAGATACGCAGTATTTT. This codes for CASSAQRGGLTDTQYF.

This clone was observed a single time. The DNA for the CDR3 is TGTGCCAGCAGGAGGGACAGTAGCGCTCATCAAGCTTTCTTT. This encodes CASRRDSSAHQAFF. The chain couples TRBV27 to TRBJ1-1; TRBD1 matches at 7 bases. The V gene's germline CDR1 is MNHEY and CDR2 SMNVEV (reference sequence). The J segment lost 9 bases and the V segment lost 6 bases, leaving 13 bases of the junction unmatched. This CDR3 is built from 14 residues.

This clone has just a few counts. This chain joins TRBV11-1 and TRBJ1-1, with TRBD1 identical over 7 bases. This CDR3 has 15 residues. Germline values: CDR1 SGHAT, CDR2 FQDESV (reference sequence). The V and J ends lost 4 bases and 1 base, in that order; junction bases with no gene match: 6. CDR3 amino acids: CASSSWGTENTEAFF. The CDR3 region has the DNA TGTGCCAGCAGCTCTTGGGGGACAGAGAACACTGAAGCTTTCTTT.

V is TRBV14 and J is TRBJ1-2, with no clear D. This CDR3 comprises 16 residues. The V end was cut by 4 bases, the J end by 3 bases, with 18 bases between. CDR1 SGHDN and CDR2 FVKESK come from the germline V gene. CDR3 sequence: CASSRITISGDYGYTF. Written as DNA, the CDR3 is TGTGCCAGCAGCCGAATAACCATTAGCGGCGACTATGGCTACACCTTC.

Notes on this clone: Additional DNA sequences in this sample encode the identical CDR3. The chain combines TRBV7-2 with TRBJ2-3; 10 bases are a match to TRBD1. Germline assignment: CDR1 SGHTA and CDR2 FQGNSA. V gave up 6 bases and J gave up 3 bases; unmatched junction bases: 6. CDR3 length: 15 residues. The CDR3 region has the DNA TGTGCCAGCAGGCGGGACAGGGGTTCAACAGATACGCAGTATTTT. It translates to CASRRDRGSTDTQYF.

This sequence joins TRBV30 and TRBJ1-2; D is undetermined. V was shortened by 0 bases and J by 3 bases, with 11 bases between the two germline ends. Germline lookup yields CDR1 GTSNPN and CDR2 SVGIG (reference sequence). The CDR3 is 14 amino acids. The CDR3 DNA follows: TGTGCCTGGAGTGTACGGAGGTCCCACTATGGCTACACCTTC. Protein product: CAWSVRRSHYGYTF.

This clone came up a few times. V usage is TRBV6-5 and J usage is TRBJ2-3, with D possibly being TRBD1 (6 bases). Trimming removed 2 bases from V and 3 bases from J, with 12 bases in between. The germline CDR1 and CDR2 sequences are MNHEY and SVGAGI. This CDR3 comprises 15 residues. The CDR3 nucleotides read TGTGCCAGCAGTTACGGGGGCAGGGAAACAGATACGCAGTATTTT. As protein: CASSYGGRETDTQYF.

The chain joins TRBV5-6 to TRBJ1-1; D not certain. V was cut by 0 bases and J by 0 bases, with 12 bases left in between. The CDR3 consists of 16 residues. Germline-derived CDR1 and CDR2 are SGHDT and YYEEEE. The chain's CDR3 is CASSLVGKSMNTEAFF. The CDR3 nucleotides read TGTGCCAGCAGCTTGGTTGGCAAATCTATGAACACTGAAGCTTTCTTT.

There are a few counts of this clone. J is TRBJ1-5 and V is TRBV2; D perhaps matches TRBD1 (5 bases). V was cut by 6 bases and J by 0 bases, with 15 bases left in between. The CDR3 loop spans 16 amino acids. Germline values: CDR1 SNHLY, CDR2 FYNNEI. DNA of the CDR3: TGTGCCAGCAGCGGGGGAGGAGGTTATAGCAATCAGCCCCAGCATTTT. Translation: CASSGGGGYSNQPQHF.

The J gene is TRBJ2-3, the V gene TRBV13, with 7 bases that match TRBD1. V lost 5 bases and J lost 2; bases outside the gene matches: 7. There are 15 residues in the CDR3. In germline, CDR1 is PRHDT, CDR2 FYEKMQ (reference sequence). The CDR3 reads CASSTTGQITDTQYF. CDR3 in DNA: TGTGCCAGCAGCACAACGGGACAGATCACAGATACGCAGTATTTT.

The gene calls are TRBV9 and TRBJ2-5; 9 nucleotides match TRBD2. This CDR3 contains 16 residues. The germline V gene has CDR1 SGDLS and CDR2 YYNGEE. V was clipped by 0 bases and J by 3 bases; unmatched bases: 6. CDR3 protein: CASSVGPSGAEETQYF. The CDR3 DNA sequence: TGTGCCAGCAGCGTAGGTCCTAGCGGGGCAGAAGAGACCCAGTACTTC.

V and J are TRBV2 and TRBJ1-1, with D tentatively TRBD1 (5 bases). CDR3 length equals 13 residues. V was shortened by 4 bases and J by 5 bases, with 11 bases between the two germline ends. CDR1 is SNHLY and CDR2 is FYNNEI in the germline V gene. CDR3 bases: TGTGCCAGCAGTGGGGCAGGGAATACTGAAGCTTTCTTT. It yields the protein CASSGAGNTEAFF. The whole variable domain, filled in from reference TRBV2 and TRBJ1-1, reads EPEVTQTPSHQVTQMGQEVILRCVPISNHLYFYWYRQILGQKVEFLVSFYNNEISEKSEIFDDQFSVERPDGSNFTLKIRSTKLEDSAMYFCASSGAGNTEAFFGQGTRLTVV.

This clone was seen only a few times. The rearrangement links TRBV7-3 to TRBJ2-3; perhaps TRBD1 as D (5 bases). Germline V gene sequence: CDR1 SGHTA, CDR2 FQGTGA. The germline V and J ends were trimmed by 7 bases and 9 bases, with 17 bases remaining between them. The CDR3 consists of 13 residues. The CDR3 DNA is TGTGCCAGCACTCCAGGGCCTAGTTCCACGCAGTATTTT. It encodes CASTPGPSSTQYF.